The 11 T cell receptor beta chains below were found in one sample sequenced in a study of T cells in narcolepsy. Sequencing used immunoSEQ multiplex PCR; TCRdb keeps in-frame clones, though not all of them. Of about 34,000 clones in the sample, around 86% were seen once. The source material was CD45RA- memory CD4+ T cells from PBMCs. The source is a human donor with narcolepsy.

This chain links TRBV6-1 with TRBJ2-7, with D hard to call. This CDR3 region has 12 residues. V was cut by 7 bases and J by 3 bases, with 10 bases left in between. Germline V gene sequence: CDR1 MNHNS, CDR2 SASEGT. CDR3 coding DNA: TGTGCCAGCACGCCAACGGGCTACGAGCAGTACTTC. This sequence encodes CASTPTGYEQYF.

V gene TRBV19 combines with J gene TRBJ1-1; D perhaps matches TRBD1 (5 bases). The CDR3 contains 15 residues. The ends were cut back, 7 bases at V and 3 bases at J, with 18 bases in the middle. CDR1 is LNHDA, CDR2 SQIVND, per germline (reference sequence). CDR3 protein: CASNGPPGIDTEAFF. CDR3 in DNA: TGTGCCAGTAATGGGCCTCCAGGGATAGACACTGAAGCTTTCTTT.

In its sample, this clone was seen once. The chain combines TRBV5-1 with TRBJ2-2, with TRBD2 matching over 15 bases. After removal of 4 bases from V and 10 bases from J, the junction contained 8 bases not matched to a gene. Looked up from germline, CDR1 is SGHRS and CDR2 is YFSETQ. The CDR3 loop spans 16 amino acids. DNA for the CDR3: TGCGCCAGCAGCCCCGGACTAGCGGGGGGGCAAGTGGAGCTGTTTTTT. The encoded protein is CASSPGLAGGQVELFF.

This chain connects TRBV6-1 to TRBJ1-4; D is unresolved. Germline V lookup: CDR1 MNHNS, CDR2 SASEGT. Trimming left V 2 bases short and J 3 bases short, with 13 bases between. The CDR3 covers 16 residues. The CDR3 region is CASSEFGQLPNEKLFF. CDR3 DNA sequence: TGTGCCAGCAGTGAATTCGGGCAGTTACCTAATGAAAAACTGTTTTTT.

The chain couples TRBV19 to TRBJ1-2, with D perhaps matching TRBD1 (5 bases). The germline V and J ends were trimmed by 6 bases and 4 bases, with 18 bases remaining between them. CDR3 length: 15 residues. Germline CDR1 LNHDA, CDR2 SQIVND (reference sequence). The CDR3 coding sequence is TGTGCCAGTAGCGAACCCTCCGGGACGGCCTATGGCTACACCTTC. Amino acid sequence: CASSEPSGTAYGYTF. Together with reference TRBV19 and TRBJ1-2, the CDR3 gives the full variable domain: DGGITQSPKYLFRKEGQNVTLSCEQNLNHDAMYWYRQDPGQGLRLIYYSQIVNDFQKGDIAEGYSVSREKKESFPLTVTSAQKNPTAFYLCASSEPSGTAYGYTFGSGTRLTVV.

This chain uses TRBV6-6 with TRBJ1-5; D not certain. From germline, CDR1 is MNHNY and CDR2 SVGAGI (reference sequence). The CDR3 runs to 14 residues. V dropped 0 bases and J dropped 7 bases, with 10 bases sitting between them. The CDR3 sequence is CASSYSHQGQPQHF. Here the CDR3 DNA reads TGTGCCAGCAGTTACTCGCACCAAGGGCAGCCCCAGCATTTT.

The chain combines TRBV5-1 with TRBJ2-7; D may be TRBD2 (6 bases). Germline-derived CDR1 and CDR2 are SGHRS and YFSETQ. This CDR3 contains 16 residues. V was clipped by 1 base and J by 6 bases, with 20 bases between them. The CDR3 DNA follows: TGCGCCAGCAGCTTGCGACCTGGAGGGGCGGGCGGCGAGCAGTACTTC. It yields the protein CASSLRPGGAGGEQYF.

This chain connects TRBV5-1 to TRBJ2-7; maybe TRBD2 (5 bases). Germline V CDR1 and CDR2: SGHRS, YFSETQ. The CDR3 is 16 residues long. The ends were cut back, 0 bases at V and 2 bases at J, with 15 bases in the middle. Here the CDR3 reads CASSLDSEALPYEQYF. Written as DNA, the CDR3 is TGCGCCAGCAGCTTGGACTCGGAGGCCTTACCCTACGAGCAGTACTTC.

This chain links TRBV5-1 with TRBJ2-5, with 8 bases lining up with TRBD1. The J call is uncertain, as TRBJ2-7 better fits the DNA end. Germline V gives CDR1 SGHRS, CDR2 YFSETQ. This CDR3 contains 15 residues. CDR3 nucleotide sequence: TGCGCCAGCAGCTTCCTGAACAGGGGGATTGACGAGCAGTACTTC. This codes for CASSFLNRGIDEQYF.

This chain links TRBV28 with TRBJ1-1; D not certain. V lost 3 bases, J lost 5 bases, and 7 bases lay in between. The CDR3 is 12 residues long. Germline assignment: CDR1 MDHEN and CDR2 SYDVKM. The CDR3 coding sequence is TGTGCCAGCAGTTTGGGGTATACTGAAGCTTTCTTT. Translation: CASSLGYTEAFF.

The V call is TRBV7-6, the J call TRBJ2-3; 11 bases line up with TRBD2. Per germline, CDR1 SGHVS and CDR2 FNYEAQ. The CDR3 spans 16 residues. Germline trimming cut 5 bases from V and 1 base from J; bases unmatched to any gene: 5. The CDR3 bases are TGTGCCAGCAGCGGGACTAGCGGAGGGGGCACAGATACGCAGTATTTT. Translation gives CASSGTSGGGTDTQYF.